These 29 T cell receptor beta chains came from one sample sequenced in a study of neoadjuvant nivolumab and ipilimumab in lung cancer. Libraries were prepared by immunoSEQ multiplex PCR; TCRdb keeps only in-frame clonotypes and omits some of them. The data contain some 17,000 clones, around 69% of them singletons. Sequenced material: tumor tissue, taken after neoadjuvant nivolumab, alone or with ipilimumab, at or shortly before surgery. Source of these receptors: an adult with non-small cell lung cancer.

DNA for the CDR3: TGTGCCAGCTCACCAGCGGACAATCAGCCCCAGCATTTT. Translation: CASSPADNQPQHF. This chain links TRBV18 with TRBJ1-5; D unresolved. Germline V gives CDR1 KGHSH, CDR2 LQKENI. The V and J ends lost 2 bases and 3 bases respectively, with 5 bases between them. The CDR3 runs 13 residues.

The CDR3 sequence is CASSLNRIGGSTDTQYF. The CDR3 DNA follows: TGTGCCAGCAGCTTAAATCGAATCGGGGGAAGCACAGATACGCAGTATTTT. V gene TRBV7-9 combines with J gene TRBJ2-3; D perhaps matches TRBD2 (6 bases). Germline loops: CDR1 SEHNR, CDR2 FQNEAQ (reference sequence). The CDR3 sequence is 17 residues long. Trimming removed 2 bases at V and 0 bases at J, with 15 bases between.

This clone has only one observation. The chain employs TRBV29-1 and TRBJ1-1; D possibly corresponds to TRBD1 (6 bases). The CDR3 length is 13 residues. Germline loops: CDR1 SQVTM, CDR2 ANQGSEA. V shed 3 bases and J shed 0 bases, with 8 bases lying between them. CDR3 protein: CSVDNRVNTEAFF. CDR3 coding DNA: TGCAGCGTTGACAACAGGGTGAACACTGAAGCTTTCTTT. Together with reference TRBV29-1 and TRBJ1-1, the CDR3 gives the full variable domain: SAVISQKPSRDICQRGTSLTIQCQVDSQVTMMFWYRQQPGQSLTLIATANQGSEATYESGFVIDKFPISRPNLTFSTLTVSNMSPEDSSIYLCSVDNRVNTEAFFGQGTRLTVV.

Written as DNA, the CDR3 is TGCAGCGTAACCAAGGGTACCCGGTTGGACGGCTACACCTTC. Translation gives CSVTKGTRLDGYTF. The chain is built from TRBV29-1 and TRBJ1-2, with unresolved D. Germline V gene sequence: CDR1 SQVTM, CDR2 ANQGSEA. The CDR3 sequence is 14 residues long. V was cut by 6 bases and J by 8 bases, with 22 bases left in between.

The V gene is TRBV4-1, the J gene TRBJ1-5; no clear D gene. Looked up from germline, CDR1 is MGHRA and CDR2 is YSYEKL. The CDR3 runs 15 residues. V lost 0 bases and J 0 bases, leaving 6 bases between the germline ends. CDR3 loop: CASSQEHLSNQPQHF. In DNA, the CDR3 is TGCGCCAGCAGCCAAGAACATCTTAGCAATCAGCCCCAGCATTTT.

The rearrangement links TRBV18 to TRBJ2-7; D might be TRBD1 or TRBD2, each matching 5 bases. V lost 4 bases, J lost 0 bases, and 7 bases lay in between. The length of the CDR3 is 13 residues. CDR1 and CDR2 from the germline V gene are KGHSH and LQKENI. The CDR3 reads CASSRDPSYEQYF. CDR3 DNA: TGTGCCAGCTCACGGGACCCCTCCTACGAGCAGTACTTC.

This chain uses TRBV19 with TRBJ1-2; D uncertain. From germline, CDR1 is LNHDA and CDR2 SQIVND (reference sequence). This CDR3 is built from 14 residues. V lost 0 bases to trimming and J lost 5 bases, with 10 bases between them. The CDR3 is CASSIDFYGYGYTF. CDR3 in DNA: TGTGCCAGTAGTATAGATTTTTACGGATATGGCTACACCTTC. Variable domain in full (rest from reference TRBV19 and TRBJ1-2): DGGITQSPKYLFRKEGQNVTLSCEQNLNHDAMYWYRQDPGQGLRLIYYSQIVNDFQKGDIAEGYSVSREKKESFPLTVTSAQKNPTAFYLCASSIDFYGYGYTFGSGTRLTVV.

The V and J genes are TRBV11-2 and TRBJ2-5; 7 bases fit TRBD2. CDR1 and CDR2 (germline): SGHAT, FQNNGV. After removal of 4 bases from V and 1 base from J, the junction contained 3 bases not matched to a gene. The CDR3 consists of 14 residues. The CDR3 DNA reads TGTGCCAGCAGCTCAGCGGGACTCCAAGAGACCCAGTACTTC. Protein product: CASSSAGLQETQYF.

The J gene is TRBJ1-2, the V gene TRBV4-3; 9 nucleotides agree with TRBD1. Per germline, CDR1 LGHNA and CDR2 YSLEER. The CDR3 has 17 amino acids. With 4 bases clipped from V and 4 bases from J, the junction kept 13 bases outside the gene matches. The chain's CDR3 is CASSPADTGGMIYGYTF. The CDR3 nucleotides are TGCGCCAGCAGCCCCGCCGACACAGGGGGCATGATCTATGGCTACACCTTC.

The CDR3 region has the DNA TGCAGCGTTATAGACAGCGGAGGTACGCAGTATTTT. This encodes CSVIDSGGTQYF. The chain uses TRBV29-1 and TRBJ2-3; the D call may be TRBD1 or TRBD2 (5 bases each). With 5 bases removed from V and 8 bases from J, the gap between germline ends came to 14 bases. The V gene's germline CDR1 is SQVTM and CDR2 ANQGSEA. The CDR3 covers 12 residues.

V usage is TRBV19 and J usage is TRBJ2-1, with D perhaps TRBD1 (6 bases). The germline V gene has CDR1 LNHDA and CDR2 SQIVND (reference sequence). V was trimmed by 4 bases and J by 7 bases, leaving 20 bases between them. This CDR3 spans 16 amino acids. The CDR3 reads CASSNRGQYTGNEQFF. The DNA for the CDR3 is TGTGCCAGTAGTAACAGAGGACAGTACACTGGGAATGAGCAGTTCTTC.

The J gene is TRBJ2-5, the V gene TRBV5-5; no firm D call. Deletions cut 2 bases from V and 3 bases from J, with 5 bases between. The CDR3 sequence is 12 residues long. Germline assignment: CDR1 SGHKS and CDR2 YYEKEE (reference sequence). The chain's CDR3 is CASSLPKETQYF. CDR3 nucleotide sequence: TGTGCCAGCAGCTTACCAAAAGAGACCCAGTACTTC.

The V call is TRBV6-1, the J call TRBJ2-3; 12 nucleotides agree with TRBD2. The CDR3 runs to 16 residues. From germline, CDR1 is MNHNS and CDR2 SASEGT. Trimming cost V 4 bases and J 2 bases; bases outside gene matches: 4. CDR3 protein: CASSARLAGATDTQYF. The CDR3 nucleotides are TGTGCCAGCAGTGCCCGACTAGCGGGGGCCACAGATACGCAGTATTTT.

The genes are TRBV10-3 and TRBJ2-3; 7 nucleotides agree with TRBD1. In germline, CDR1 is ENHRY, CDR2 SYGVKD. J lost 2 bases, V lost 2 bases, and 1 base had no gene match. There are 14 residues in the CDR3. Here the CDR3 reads CAISEGQDTDTQYF. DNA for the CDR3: TGTGCCATCAGTGAGGGACAGGACACAGATACGCAGTATTTT.

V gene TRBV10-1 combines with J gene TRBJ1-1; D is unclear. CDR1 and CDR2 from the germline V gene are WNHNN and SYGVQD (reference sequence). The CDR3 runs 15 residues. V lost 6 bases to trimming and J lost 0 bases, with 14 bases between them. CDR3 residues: CASREEQAMNTEAFF. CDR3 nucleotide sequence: TGCGCCAGCAGAGAGGAGCAGGCCATGAACACTGAAGCTTTCTTT.

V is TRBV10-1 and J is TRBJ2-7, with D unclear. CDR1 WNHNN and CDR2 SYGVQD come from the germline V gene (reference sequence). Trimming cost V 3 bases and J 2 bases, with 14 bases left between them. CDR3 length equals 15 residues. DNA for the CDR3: TGCGCCAGCAGTGATGAGAGACGCTCGACCTACGAGCAGTACTTC. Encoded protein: CASSDERRSTYEQYF.

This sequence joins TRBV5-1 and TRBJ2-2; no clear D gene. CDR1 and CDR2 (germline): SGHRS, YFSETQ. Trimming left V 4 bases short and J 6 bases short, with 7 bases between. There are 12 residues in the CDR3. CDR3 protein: CASSPGPGELFF. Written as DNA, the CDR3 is TGCGCCAGCAGCCCTGGTCCCGGGGAGCTGTTTTTT.

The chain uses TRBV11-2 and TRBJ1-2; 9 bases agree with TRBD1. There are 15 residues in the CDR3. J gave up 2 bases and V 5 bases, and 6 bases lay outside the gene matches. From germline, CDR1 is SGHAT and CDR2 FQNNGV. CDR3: CASSRRQGENYGYTF. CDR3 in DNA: TGTGCCAGCAGCAGACGACAGGGGGAGAACTATGGCTACACCTTC.

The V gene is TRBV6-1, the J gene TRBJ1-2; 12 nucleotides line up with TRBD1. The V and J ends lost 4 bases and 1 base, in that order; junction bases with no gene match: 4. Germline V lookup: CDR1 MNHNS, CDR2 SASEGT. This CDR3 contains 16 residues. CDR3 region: CASSVGQGANNYGYTF. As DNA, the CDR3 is TGTGCCAGCAGTGTGGGACAGGGGGCGAATAACTATGGCTACACCTTC.

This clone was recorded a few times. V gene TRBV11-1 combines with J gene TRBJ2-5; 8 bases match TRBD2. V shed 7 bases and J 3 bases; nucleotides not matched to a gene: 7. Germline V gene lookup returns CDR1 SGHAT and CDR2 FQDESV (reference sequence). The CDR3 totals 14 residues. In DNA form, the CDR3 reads TGTGCCAGCACCACTAGGCGGGGGGAAGAGACCCAGTACTTC. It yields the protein CASTTRRGEETQYF. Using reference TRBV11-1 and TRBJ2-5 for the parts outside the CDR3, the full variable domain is EAEVAQSPRYKITEKSQAVAFWCDPISGHATLYWYRQILGQGPELLVQFQDESVVDDSQLPKDRFSAERLKGVDSTLKIQPAELGDSAMYLCASTTRRGEETQYFGPGTRLLVL.

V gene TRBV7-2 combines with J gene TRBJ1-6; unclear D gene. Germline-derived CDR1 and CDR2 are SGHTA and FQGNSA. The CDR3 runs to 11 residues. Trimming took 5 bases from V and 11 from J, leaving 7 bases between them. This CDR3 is CASSAAAPLHF. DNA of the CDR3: TGTGCCAGCAGCGCCGCGGCACCCCTCCACTTT.

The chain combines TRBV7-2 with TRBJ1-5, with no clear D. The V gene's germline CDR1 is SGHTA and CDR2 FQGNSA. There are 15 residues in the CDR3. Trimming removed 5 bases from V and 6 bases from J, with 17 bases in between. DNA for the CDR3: TGTGCCAGCAGCCGAGATTCGACGGGAACTCAGCCCCAGCATTTT. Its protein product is CASSRDSTGTQPQHF.

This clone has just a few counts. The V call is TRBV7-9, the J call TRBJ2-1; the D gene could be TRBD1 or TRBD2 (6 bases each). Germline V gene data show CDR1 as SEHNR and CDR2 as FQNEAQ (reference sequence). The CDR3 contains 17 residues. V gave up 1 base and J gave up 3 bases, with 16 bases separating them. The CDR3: CASSLGGAGEIYNEQFF. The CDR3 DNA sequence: TGTGCCAGCAGCTTAGGGGGGGCAGGTGAAATCTACAATGAGCAGTTCTTC.

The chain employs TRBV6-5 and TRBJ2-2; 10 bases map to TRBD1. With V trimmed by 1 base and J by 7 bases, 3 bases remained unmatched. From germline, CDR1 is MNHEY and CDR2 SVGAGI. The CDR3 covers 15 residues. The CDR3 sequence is CASSYWTGGVGELFF. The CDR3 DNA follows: TGTGCCAGCAGTTACTGGACAGGGGGTGTCGGGGAGCTGTTTTTT.

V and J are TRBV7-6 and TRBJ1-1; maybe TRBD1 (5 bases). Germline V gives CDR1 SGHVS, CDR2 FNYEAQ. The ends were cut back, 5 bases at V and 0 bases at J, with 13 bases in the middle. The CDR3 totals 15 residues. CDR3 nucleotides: TGTGCCAGCAGCCCTGGCGGGGGGATGAACACTGAAGCTTTCTTT. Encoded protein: CASSPGGGMNTEAFF. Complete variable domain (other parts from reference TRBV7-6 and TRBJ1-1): GAGVSQSPRYKVTKRGQDVALRCDPISGHVSLYWYRQALGQGPEFLTYFNYEAQQDKSGLPNDRFSAERPEGSISTLTIQRTEQRDSAMYRCASSPGGGMNTEAFFGQGTRLTVV.

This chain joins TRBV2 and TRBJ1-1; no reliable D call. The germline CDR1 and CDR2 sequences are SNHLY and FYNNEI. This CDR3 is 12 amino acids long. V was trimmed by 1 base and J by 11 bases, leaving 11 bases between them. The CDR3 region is CASSEVGNGAFF. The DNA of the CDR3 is TGTGCCAGCAGTGAAGTGGGTAACGGGGCTTTCTTT.

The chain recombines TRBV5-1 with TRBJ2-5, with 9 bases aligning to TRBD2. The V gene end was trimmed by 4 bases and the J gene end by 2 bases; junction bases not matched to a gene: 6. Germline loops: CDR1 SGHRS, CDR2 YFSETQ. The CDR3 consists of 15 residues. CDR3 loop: CASSRSRGGQETQYF. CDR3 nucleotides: TGCGCCAGCAGCCGGTCGCGGGGGGGGCAAGAGACCCAGTACTTC.

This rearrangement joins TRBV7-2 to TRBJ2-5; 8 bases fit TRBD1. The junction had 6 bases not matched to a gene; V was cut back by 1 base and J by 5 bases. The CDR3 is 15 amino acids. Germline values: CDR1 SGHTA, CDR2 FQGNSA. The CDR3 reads CASSLVSGGAETQYF. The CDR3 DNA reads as TGTGCCAGCAGCTTAGTGTCAGGGGGCGCGGAGACCCAGTACTTC. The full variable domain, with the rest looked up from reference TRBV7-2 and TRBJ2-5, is GAGVSQSPSNKVTEKGKDVELRCDPISGHTALYWYRQSLGQGLEFLIYFQGNSAPDKSGLPSDRFSAERTGGSVSTLTIQRTQQEDSAVYLCASSLVSGGAETQYFGPGTRLLVL.

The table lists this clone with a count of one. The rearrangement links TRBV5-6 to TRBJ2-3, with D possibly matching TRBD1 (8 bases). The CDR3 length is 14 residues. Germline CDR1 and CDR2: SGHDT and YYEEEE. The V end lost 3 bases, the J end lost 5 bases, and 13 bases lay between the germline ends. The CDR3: CASSSTGEGDTQYF. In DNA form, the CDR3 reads TGTGCCAGCAGCTCGACAGGGGAGGGAGATACGCAGTATTTT.